This TCR beta chain was recovered during a study of breast tumors, draining lymph nodes, adjacent tissues. Overall study results and limits: Tumor repertoires ranked between lymph nodes and nontumor tissue in diversity, with V and J gene preferences. Findings are consistent with lymph node origin and intratumoral expansion of most tumor T cells. The lymph node origin of tumor T cells was framed as consistent with a hypothesis, not demonstrated.

Samples came from axillary lymph nodes draining the breast cancer. TCRdb fed the multiplex PCR reads into MiXCR, producing one record per CDR3 protein. The profile covers more than 250,000 distinct CDR3 sequences, with 30% appearing a single time and roughly 1.2% taken by the ten largest. In the case of this clonotype: Its antigen is undetermined.

This receptor was taken from a female donor with breast cancer. Some clones in this sample may be carry-over from other donors' samples. Sequenced: axillary lymph node tissue.

CDR3 sequence reads: CAISDQGLQPQHF. CDR3 coding DNA: TGTGCCATCAGTGATCAGGGGCTGCAGCCCCAGCATTTT. J is TRBJ1-5 and V is TRBV10-3; possible D gene TRBD1, 6 bases. Germline CDR1 reads ENHRY; CDR2 reads SYGVKD. Trimming removed 3 bases at V and 7 bases at J, with 10 bases between. The CDR3 consists of 13 residues.